The T cell receptor (beta chain) described here comes from a study of CD8 T cells in Susac syndrome. Study details: Sequenced Susac syndrome patients included 5 or 6 with clinically active disease and 8 or 9 in remission.

On this clonotype: Its antigen is unidentified.

CDR1 is KGHDR, CDR2 SFDVKD, per germline. The CDR3 sequence is 17 residues long. The V and J ends lost 4 bases and 5 bases, in that order; junction bases with no gene match: 9. The patients with Susac syndrome satisfied recently defined diagnostic criteria for either definite or probable disease. Regarding the study as a whole: Susac CD8+ clonal expansion peaked in TEMRA cells and active patients.

With random hexamers, 0.5 to 1 ug RNA was reverse transcribed. The amplification used immunoSEQ multiplex PCR on TCR beta CDR3; it spanned 54 Vbeta and 13 Jbeta. A single record per CDR3 protein comes from TCRdb applying MiXCR to the immunoSEQ multiplex PCR reads. The table shows around 81,000 distinct CDR3 sequences, with over 85% occurring only once. This clonotype was obtained from a human donor with Susac syndrome. Sequenced material: CD8+ T cells from PBMCs. The chain combines TRBV24-1 with TRBJ2-5, with TRBD2 matching over 13 bases. CDR3 sequence (DNA): TGTGCCACCAGTGACCCAACTAGCGGGAGGGGGTCGGAGACCCAGTACTTC. It codes for CATSDPTSGRGSETQYF.